The rows below give T cell receptor beta chains drawn from one sample of a study of beta chain features in type 1 diabetes. Using immunoSEQ multiplex PCR, the repertoire was profiled, and TCRdb retains in-frame clones only, with some absent. This table holds a few hundred thousand clones, approximately 15% found once. Material for sequencing was naive CD4+ T cells from blood. Source of these receptors: a woman between 18 and 30 years old in good health. The CDR3 runs from the conserved cysteine through the conserved F or W. Each record gives: V gene, D gene, clone size, J gene, CDR3 protein, CDR3 DNA. A D gene is named only where the DNA matches it firmly. Part of the rows lack a size; the others show once, few, many or a class for expanded clones.

TRBV29-1,TRBD1,.,TRBJ2-7,CSGGRRDRDEQYF,TGCAGCGGTGGCCGCCGGGACAGGGACGAGCAGTACTTC
TRBV27,TRBD1,.,TRBJ1-1,CASSLSWGRTGLAFF,TGTGCCAGCAGTTTATCGTGGGGGCGGACAGGTTTGGCTTTCTTT
TRBV10-3,TRBD2,few,TRBJ2-1,CAISDGTSGSGNEQFF,TGTGCCATCAGTGACGGGACTAGCGGGAGCGGGAATGAGCAGTTCTTC
TRBV9,.,.,TRBJ1-5,CASSVDGARNQPQHF,TGTGCCAGCAGCGTAGATGGGGCCCGCAATCAGCCCCAGCATTTT
TRBV27,TRBD1,few,TRBJ2-5,CASSGNTGAQYF,TGTGCCAGCAGTGGGAACACAGGGGCCCAGTACTTC
TRBV7-2,.,.,TRBJ1-1,CASSQGRGSTEAFF,TGTGCCAGCAGCCAGGGGAGGGGGAGCACTGAAGCTTTCTTT
TRBV6-1,TRBD2,few,TRBJ2-1,CASSEGSGNYNEQFF,TGTGCCAGCAGTGAAGGTAGCGGGAACTACAATGAGCAGTTCTTC
TRBV5-6,.,.,TRBJ2-7,CASSRDFANEQYF,TGTGCCAGCAGCCGGGACTTCGCCAACGAGCAGTACTTC
TRBV30,.,few,TRBJ1-2,CAWSDRVEKTF,TGTGCCTGGAGTGACAGGGTTGAGAAGACCTTC
TRBV29-1,.,few,TRBJ2-6,CSVDGLGANVLTF,TGCAGCGTTGATGGGCTCGGGGCCAACGTCCTGACTTTC
TRBV11-2,.,.,TRBJ2-3,CASSTTGTTDTQYF,TGTGCCAGCAGCACGACAGGAACCACAGATACGCAGTATTTT
TRBV7-3,TRBD1,few,TRBJ2-7,CASSTGAGGASEQYF,TGTGCCAGCAGCACCGGTGCAGGGGGCGCTTCCGAGCAGTACTTC
TRBV30,.,.,TRBJ2-1,CAWREQGYLSYNEQFF,TGTGCCTGGAGGGAGCAGGGATACCTCTCCTACAATGAGCAGTTCTTC
TRBV28,TRBD1,.,TRBJ2-3,CASTQGDLLNTQYF,TGTGCCAGCACTCAGGGGGACCTGCTGAATACGCAGTATTTT
TRBV7-9,TRBD2,few,TRBJ2-7,CASRTTSGSNYEQYF,TGTGCCAGCAGAACTACTAGCGGGAGTAATTACGAGCAGTACTTC
TRBV2,.,.,TRBJ1-2,CAGRTGTQDYGYTF,TGTGCCGGTCGGACCGGGACTCAAGACTATGGCTACACCTTC
TRBV11-2,TRBD1,few,TRBJ2-7,CASSLRGQGISYEQYF,TGTGCCAGCAGCTTAAGGGGACAGGGGATCTCCTACGAGCAGTACTTC
TRBV7-9,TRBD1,.,TRBJ2-2,CASTEGQGAVELFF,TGTGCCAGCACCGAGGGGCAGGGGGCTGTGGAGCTGTTTTTT
TRBV19,TRBD2,few,TRBJ2-1,CASRDGTRVSNEQFF,TGTGCCAGTAGGGACGGGACTAGGGTGAGCAATGAGCAGTTCTTC
TRBV30,.,few,TRBJ1-2,CAWSDRTRNYGYTF,TGTGCCTGGAGTGACCGGACACGGAACTATGGCTACACCTTC
TRBV5-1,.,.,TRBJ1-1,CASSLGHLNTEAFF,TGCGCCAGCAGCTTAGGACACCTGAACACTGAAGCTTTCTTT
TRBV30,TRBD1,.,TRBJ1-2,CAWIRRGDYGYTF,TGTGCCTGGATCCGCAGGGGGGACTATGGCTACACCTTC
TRBV6-5,.,.,TRBJ1-3,CASSGVSAIYF,TGTGCCAGCAGCGGCGTAAGCGCCATATATTTT
TRBV28,.,.,TRBJ2-7,CASRRSSSYEQYF,TGTGCCAGCCGGAGGTCGAGCTCCTACGAGCAGTACTTC
TRBV19,TRBD2,few,TRBJ2-6,CASNLAGAVGANVLTF,TGTGCCAGTAATCTAGCGGGAGCGGTTGGGGCCAACGTCCTGACTTTC
TRBV7-2,TRBD1,.,TRBJ1-2,CASSSGQAGDYGYTF,TGTGCCAGCAGCTCCGGACAGGCCGGTGACTATGGCTACACCTTC
TRBV28,TRBD1,.,TRBJ1-2,CASRPDRGSDYTF,TGTGCCAGCAGACCGGACAGGGGCTCTGACTACACCTTC
TRBV9,.,.,TRBJ2-1,CASSVVGSAHNEQFF,TGTGCCAGCAGCGTAGTTGGTAGCGCACACAATGAGCAGTTCTTC
TRBV10-3,.,few,TRBJ1-3,CAISPLGPGNTIYF,TGTGCCATCAGCCCTCTAGGTCCTGGAAACACCATATATTTT
TRBV28,.,few,TRBJ1-1,CASSLDGRGLNTEAFF,TGTGCCAGCAGCCTAGACGGACGAGGGTTGAACACTGAAGCTTTCTTT
TRBV5-1,TRBD1,.,TRBJ2-3,CASSLAWTGPSTDTQYF,TGCGCCAGCAGCTTGGCCTGGACAGGGCCTAGCACAGATACGCAGTATTTT